This note documents a single TCR beta chain sequence. These data belong to a study of blood T cell repertoires in COVID-19. Turning to the study itself: Acute-phase and convalescent COVID-19 samples originated in the United States, Italy and Spain.

Only in-frame clones appear in the TCRdb table, and some are missing; sequencing was by immunoSEQ multiplex PCR. The sample comprises some 100,000 clones, 75% to 90% of which are singletons, and around 1.1% rests with the top ten. Germline V gene lookup returns CDR1 DFQATT and CDR2 SNEGSKA (reference sequence). V lost 6 bases and J lost 2; bases outside the gene matches: 0. This CDR3 has 11 residues. This sequence originates from a human donor in a cohort sampled during active COVID-19. Specimen: peripheral blood. The genes are TRBV20-1 and TRBJ2-5; TRBD2 aligns across 7 bases. The CDR3 nucleotides read TGCAGTGCGGGAGGGCAAGAGACCCAGTACTTC. Encoded protein: CSAGGQETQYF.